This paragraph covers one T cell receptor beta chain sequence. Its antigen is not known. These data originate in a study of Siglec-9 on CD8 T cells in melanoma. Findings and limits, study-wide: In melanoma tumors, a Siglec-9-marked effector memory CD8+ subset reportedly appeared to accumulate.

Repertoires were generated with immunoSEQ multiplex PCR, while TCRdb's copy carries only in-frame clones and drops some. Of around 35,000 clones listed, roughly four fifths are singletons. Germline assignment: CDR1 MGHDK and CDR2 SYGVNS. The CDR3 loop spans 13 amino acids. Trimming removed 4 bases at V and 5 bases at J, with 12 bases between. The sample comprised Siglec-9- CD8+ T cells sorted from blood. This chain links TRBV25-1 with TRBJ2-7; the D gene is possibly TRBD2 (6 bases). The clonotype was recovered from a human donor in good health. CDR3 sequence: CASSVSGSNEQYF. In DNA form, the CDR3 reads TGTGCCAGCAGTGTTTCCGGGAGTAACGAGCAGTACTTC.